A selection of T cell receptor beta chains follows, all from one sample in a study of blood T cell repertoires in COVID-19. Clones were sequenced by immunoSEQ multiplex PCR, and TCRdb holds only the in-frame ones, with some missing. This table holds approximately 190,000 clones, around 86% found once. Sequencing was performed on peripheral blood. Receptor source: a woman aged 35 to 49 with acute or convalescent COVID-19. The CDR3 runs from the conserved cysteine through the conserved F or W. Fields, in order: J gene, CDR3 length, clone size, V gene, D gene, CDR3 DNA, CDR3 protein. D genes are given only for firm matches. The size entry is marked missing in some rows and otherwise reads once, few, many or a size class.

TRBJ1-5 14 once TRBV28 TRBD1 TGTGCCAGCAGTACCACAGGGGTCAATCAGCCCCAGCATTTT CASSTTGVNQPQHF
TRBJ1-6 15 once TRBV9 TRBD1 TGTGCCAGCAGCCCAGGGGGTGTTAACGGTTCACCCCTCCACTTT CASSPGGVNGSPLHF
TRBJ2-2 15 . TRBV7-8 . TGTGCCAGCAGCTTATATACTAGCAACACCGGGGAGCTGTTTTTT CASSLYTSNTGELFF
TRBJ2-2 16 . TRBV6-2/TRBV6-3 . TGTGCCAGCACCCCGAGAGGCCAGTCAAACACCGGGGAGCTGTTTTTT CASTPRGQSNTGELFF
TRBJ2-7 11 once TRBV28 . TGTGCCAGCAGCACCATGGGGCGGCAGTACTTC CASSTMGRQYF
TRBJ1-1 15 . TRBV9 . TGTGCCAGCAGCTCTAAAAAAACAGGGCGCACTGAAGCTTTCTTT CASSSKKTGRTEAFF
TRBJ1-5 16 . TRBV6-6 . TGTGCCAGCAGTTCTAGTTTCGGGGGGTACAATCAGCCCCAGCATTTT CASSSSFGGYNQPQHF
TRBJ2-1 16 many TRBV14 . TGTGCCAGCAGCCAAGTGCCCGGGGAATCGGACAATGAGCAGTTCTTC CASSQVPGESDNEQFF
TRBJ2-2 15 . TRBV4-1 TRBD1 TGCGCCAGCAGTGCCGGGACAGGGCAAACGGGGGAGCTGTTTTTT CASSAGTGQTGELFF
TRBJ1-1 15 . TRBV6-1 . TGTGCCAGCAGTGAAATCGGGTATCCGCCCACTCGGGCTTTCTTT CASSEIGYPPTRAFF
TRBJ2-3 16 . TRBV7-8 . TGTGCCAGCAGCCGCCGATTGGGGGGAAGCACAGATACGCAGTATTTT CASSRRLGGSTDTQYF
TRBJ1-4 15 once TRBV15 . TGTGCCACCAGCCCGGCGGGGGCTAGTAATGAAAAACTGTTTTTT CATSPAGASNEKLFF
TRBJ1-4 15 . TRBV7-9 TRBD1 TGTGCCAGCAGCTTAGGAGGGACAGGAGGAGGAAAACTGTTTTTT CASSLGGTGGGKLFF
TRBJ1-6 14 . TRBV5-1 TRBD1 TGCGCCAGCAGCTTGAAACAGGGGAATTCACCCCTCCACTTT CASSLKQGNSPLHF
TRBJ2-5 14 . TRBV5-4 . TGTGCCAGCAGCTTGCACCCAGACCAAGAGACCCAGTACTTC CASSLHPDQETQYF
TRBJ1-3 16 . TRBV7-2 . TGTGCCAGCAGCTTACTGGCAGGGTTAAGTGGAAACACCATATATTTT CASSLLAGLSGNTIYF
TRBJ1-1 16 . TRBV11-2 TRBD1 TGTGCCAGCAGCTCTTGGGACAGGGTGGCGGGGACTGAAGCTTTCTTT CASSSWDRVAGTEAFF
TRBJ1-2 11 . TRBV29-1 . TGCAGCGTCGACTCACCGTATGGCTACACCTTC CSVDSPYGYTF
TRBJ2-3 17 . TRBV27 . TGTGCCAGCAGTTTATCGAATTTGTGGGGCGACACAGATACGCAGTATTTT CASSLSNLWGDTDTQYF
TRBJ2-1 16 . TRBV7-9 TRBD2 TGTGCCAGCAGCTCGCAACGGGCTAGCGGGAACAATGAGCAGTTCTTC CASSSQRASGNNEQFF
TRBJ2-7 16 . TRBV9 TRBD2 TGTGCCAGCAGCGTCGCTAGCGGAGCAACCTCCTACGAGCAGTACTTC CASSVASGATSYEQYF
TRBJ2-7 13 . TRBV7-9 . TGTGCCAGCAGCTTAGGACTCGACTACGAGCAGTACTTC CASSLGLDYEQYF
TRBJ1-2 13 . TRBV7-9 . TGTGCCAGCAGCTTACTCTCAGGGCGAGGCTACACCTTC CASSLLSGRGYTF
TRBJ2-3 14 . TRBV6-1 . TGTGCCAGCAGTCTCGCGATCGGGGGAAATACGCAGTATTTT CASSLAIGGNTQYF
TRBJ1-2 15 . TRBV28 . TGTGCCAGCAGTTTTGAGGCCCTAACTAACTATGGCTACACCTTC CASSFEALTNYGYTF
TRBJ1-5 12 . TRBV19 TRBD1 TGTGCCTCGGGACAGGAGATATGGCCCCAGCATTTT CASGQEIWPQHF
TRBJ1-1 16 once TRBV29-1 TRBD1 TGCAGCGTCATCCTTGATCCGGGACAGGGGGGCACTGAAGCTTTCTTT CSVILDPGQGGTEAFF
TRBJ2-7 13 . TRBV6-5 . TGTGCCAGCAGTCGACTAGAGACTTACGAGCAGTACTTC CASSRLETYEQYF
TRBJ2-1 17 few TRBV7-8 TRBD1 TGTGCCAGCAGCCGGGGTTTTCGGACAGGGGGTTTCAATGAGCAGTTCTTC CASSRGFRTGGFNEQFF
TRBJ2-7 12 . TRBV7-9 . TGTGCCAGCAGCCCGAGGTTTTCCGAGCAGTACTTC CASSPRFSEQYF
TRBJ1-5 16 . TRBV19 . TGTGCCAGTATCAAAATTGGTGGTGGTTCGGGGCAGCCCCAGCATTTT CASIKIGGGSGQPQHF
TRBJ2-7 15 . TRBV5-5 TRBD1 TGTGCCAGCAGCTTGGTGCAGGGGGCGATCCACGAGCAGTACTTC CASSLVQGAIHEQYF
TRBJ2-7 13 . TRBV29-1 TRBD1 TGCAGCGTTGCTAGGGACAGTCGCCTAGAGCAGTACTTC CSVARDSRLEQYF
TRBJ1-2 13 few TRBV13 TRBD1 TGTGCCAGCAGCTTGACAGGGAGTATTGGCTACACCTTC CASSLTGSIGYTF
TRBJ1-1 11 . TRBV18 TRBD1 TGTGCCAGCGCACTACAGGGGGAAGCTTTCTTT CASALQGEAFF
TRBJ1-2 12 . TRBV5-1 . TGCGCCAGCGGGGAGACGGGCTATGGCTACACCTTC CASGETGYGYTF
TRBJ2-5 15 . TRBV30 TRBD2 TGTGCCTGGAGGCGTAGCGGGGGGAAGCAAGAGACCCAGTACTTC CAWRRSGGKQETQYF
TRBJ1-6 16 . TRBV11-2 . TGTGCCAGCAGCCCGACGGACATAATTCTATCCTCACCCCTCCACTTT CASSPTDIILSSPLHF
TRBJ1-2 17 . TRBV19 . TGTGCCAGTAGTCCTCGGCCGGGAGCTGCAGCTAACTATGGCTACACCTTC CASSPRPGAAANYGYTF
TRBJ1-1 15 . TRBV11-1 TRBD1 TGTGCCAGCACCCATAAGAGACAGGGACCCACTGAAGCTTTCTTT CASTHKRQGPTEAFF
TRBJ1-1 14 . TRBV2 TRBD1 TGTGCCAGCAGTTTGGGACAGGGTTTCACTGAAGCTTTCTTT CASSLGQGFTEAFF
TRBJ2-3 15 . TRBV28 TRBD1 TGTGCCAGCAGTTCCTGGACAGGGGCCACAGATACGCAGTATTTT CASSSWTGATDTQYF
TRBJ1-2 13 . TRBV7-8 . TGTGCCAGCAGCTTAGATAGGAGAAACGGCTACACCTTC CASSLDRRNGYTF
TRBJ2-1 17 . TRBV12-2 . TGTGCAAGTCGCTTAAAAGGGGTGGACGGGTCCTACAATGAGCAGTTCTTC CASRLKGVDGSYNEQFF
TRBJ1-6 16 . TRBV7-8 . TGTGCCAGCAGCTCAGAGCGGGTAGCCTATAATTCACCCCTCCACTTT CASSSERVAYNSPLHF
TRBJ2-2 18 . TRBV27 TRBD1 TGTGCCAGCAGTCGCGTCAGAGGGACAGCACTTAACACCGGGGAGCTGTTTTTT CASSRVRGTALNTGELFF
TRBJ2-5 14 . TRBV5-4 . TGTGCCAGCAGCTTGGCCAGGGGCCGAGAGACCCAGTACTTC CASSLARGRETQYF
TRBJ1-4 13 . TRBV6-9 . TGTGCCAGCAGTTATAGGTGGCGGGAAAAACTGTTTTTT CASSYRWREKLFF